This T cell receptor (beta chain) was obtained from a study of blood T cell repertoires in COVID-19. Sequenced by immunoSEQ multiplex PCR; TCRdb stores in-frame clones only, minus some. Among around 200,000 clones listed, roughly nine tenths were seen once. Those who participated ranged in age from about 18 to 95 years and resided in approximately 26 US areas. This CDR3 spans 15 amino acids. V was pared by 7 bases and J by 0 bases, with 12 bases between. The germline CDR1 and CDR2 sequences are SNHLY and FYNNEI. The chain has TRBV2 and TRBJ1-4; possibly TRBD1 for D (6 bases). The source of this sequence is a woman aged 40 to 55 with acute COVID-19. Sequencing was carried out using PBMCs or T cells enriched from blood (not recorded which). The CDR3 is CASTGQLATNEKLFF. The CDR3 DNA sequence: TGTGCCAGCACGGGACAACTTGCAACTAATGAAAAACTGTTTTTT.